This TCR beta chain was retrieved from a study of tumor-infiltrating lymphocytes in primary liver carcinoma. General study findings and limits: Paired tumor-adjacent and tumor-blood samples overlapped less than tumor region pairs did. Tumor top-250-clone fraction significantly exceeded that of blood (p = 0.039).

The template, roughly 0.45 ug total RNA, yielded TCR beta cDNA made with a constant-region primer. Slightly modified ARM-PCR served as the procedure for the TCR beta libraries. These libraries came from three rounds of nested multiplex PCR. TRBV1-TRBV30 forward primers paired with a C-beta reverse primer drove the first two PCR rounds, about 10 cycles each. One entry per CDR3 protein, called by TCRdb with MiXCR from the multiplex PCR reads. The sample records about 320,000 distinct CDR3 sequences, around three fifths being singletons. Of note for this clonotype: The target antigen is unknown.

Germline assignment: CDR1 SGHRS and CDR2 YFSETQ. The trim removed 4 bases at V and 1 base at J, leaving 4 bases unmatched. The CDR3 is 15 residues long. The researchers obtained blood RNA from unsorted whole blood and also extracted germline DNA. The TCR comes from a woman aged 25 to 39 with primary liver carcinoma and hepatitis B virus infection. The genes are TRBV5-1 and TRBJ2-3; the match to TRBD2 covers 9 bases. The specimen sequenced was peripheral blood. CDR3 region: CASSRWTSGTDTQYF. CDR3 DNA: TGCGCCAGCAGCCGCTGGACTAGCGGCACAGATACGCAGTATTTT.